The present T cell receptor beta chain was sequenced within a study of brain T cells in children with intractable seizures. Produced via immunoSEQ multiplex PCR; TCRdb's table is partial and in-frame only. Of hundreds of thousands of clones listed, over 90% were seen once; the top ten hold roughly 5.8%. The time point: blood from clinic visit 5 months post-surgery; TSC patient then seizure free. CDR1 is MDHEN and CDR2 is SYDVKM in the germline V gene. This CDR3 has 15 amino acids. V lost 6 bases and J 4 bases, leaving 15 bases between the germline ends. This sequence was found in a boy less than two years old with tuberous sclerosis and intractable seizures. Sequenced material: peripheral blood, taken roughly 5 months after surgery. V gene TRBV28 combines with J gene TRBJ1-4, with D perhaps TRBD1 (6 bases). CDR3 amino acids: CASRKLTGFNEKLFF. In DNA, the CDR3 is TGTGCCAGCAGAAAGTTGACAGGATTTAATGAAAAACTGTTTTTT.